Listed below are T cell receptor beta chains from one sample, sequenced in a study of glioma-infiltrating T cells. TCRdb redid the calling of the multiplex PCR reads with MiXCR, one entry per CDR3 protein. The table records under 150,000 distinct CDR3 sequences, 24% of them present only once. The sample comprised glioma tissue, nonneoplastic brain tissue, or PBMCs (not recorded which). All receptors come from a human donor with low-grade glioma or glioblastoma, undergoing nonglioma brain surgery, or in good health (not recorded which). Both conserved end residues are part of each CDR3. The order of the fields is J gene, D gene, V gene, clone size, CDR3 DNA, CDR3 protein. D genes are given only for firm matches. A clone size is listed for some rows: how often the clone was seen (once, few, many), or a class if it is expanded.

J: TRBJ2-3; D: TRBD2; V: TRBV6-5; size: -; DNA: TGTGCCACCCAACCTCCGGGACAGTCCAGATGGCGGGGGGGCAATACGCAGTATTTT; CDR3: CATQPPGQSRWRGGNTQYF
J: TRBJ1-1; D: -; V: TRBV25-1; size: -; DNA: TGTGCCAGCAGAAAGGGTTTGAACGCTGAAGCTTTCTTT; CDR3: CASRKGLNAEAFF
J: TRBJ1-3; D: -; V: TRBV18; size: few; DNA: TGTGCCAGCTCACCTCTGGGAAACACCATATATTTT; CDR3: CASSPLGNTIYF
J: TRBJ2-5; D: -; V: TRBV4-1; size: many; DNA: TGCGCCAGCAGCCAGAACCGAGGGCAGGGCTCCGGGACCCAGTACTTC; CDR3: CASSQNRGQGSGTQYF
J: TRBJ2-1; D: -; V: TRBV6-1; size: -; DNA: TGTGCCAGCAACGAAAGAGCTACGAGCTCCTACAATGAGCAGTTCTTC; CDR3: CASNERATSSYNEQFF
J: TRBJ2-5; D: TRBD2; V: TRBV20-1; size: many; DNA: TGCAGTGCTAAGGTAGCGGGGCTCCAAGAGACCCAGTACTTC; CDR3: CSAKVAGLQETQYF
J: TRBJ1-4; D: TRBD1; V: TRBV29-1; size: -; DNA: TGCAGCGTTGAAGAGGCGGCAGGGGGCCCTGAAAAACTGTTTTTT; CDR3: CSVEEAAGGPEKLFF
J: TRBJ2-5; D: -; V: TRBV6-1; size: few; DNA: TGTGCCAGCAGCGGGGACCGCCGCGACCTCCGTGGCGCCCAGTACTTC; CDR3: CASSGDRRDLRGAQYF
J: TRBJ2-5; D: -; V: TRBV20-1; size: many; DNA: TGCAGTGCATGGACAAGCGGACAAGAGACCCAGTACTTC; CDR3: CSAWTSGQETQYF
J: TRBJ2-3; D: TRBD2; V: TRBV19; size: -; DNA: TGTACCAGTAGTATAGATCCAAGACTAGCGACAGATACGCAGTATTTT; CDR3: CTSSIDPRLATDTQYF
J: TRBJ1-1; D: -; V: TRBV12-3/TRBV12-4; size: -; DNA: TGTGCCAGCAACCCTGGCGGTACTGAAGCTTTCTTT; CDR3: CASNPGGTEAFF
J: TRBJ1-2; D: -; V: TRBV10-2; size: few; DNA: TGTGCCAGCAGCCAAGGAGATCCTAACTATGGCTACACCTTC; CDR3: CASSQGDPNYGYTF
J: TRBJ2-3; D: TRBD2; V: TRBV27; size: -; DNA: TGTGCCAGTAGAATCGCGGGGGGGATGAGCACAGATACGCAGTATTTT; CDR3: CASRIAGGMSTDTQYF
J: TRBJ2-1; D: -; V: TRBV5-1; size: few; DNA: TGCGCCAGCAGGATTGAGCGTCCCTACAATGAGCAGTTCTTC; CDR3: CASRIERPYNEQFF
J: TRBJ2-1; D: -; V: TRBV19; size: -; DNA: TGTGCCAGTTCTTGGCGGGGCGAAGTGGGTGAGCAGTTCTTC; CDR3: CASSWRGEVGEQFF
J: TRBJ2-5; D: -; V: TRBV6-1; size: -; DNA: TGCGCCAGCAGTGACATCATTGGGATCCAAGAGACCCAGTACTTC; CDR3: CASSDIIGIQETQYF
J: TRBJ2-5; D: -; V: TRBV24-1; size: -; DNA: TGTGCCACCAGTGATTTGCGGGGGACCCATTACTTC; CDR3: CATSDLRGTHYF
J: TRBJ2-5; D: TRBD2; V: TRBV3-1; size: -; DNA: TGTGCCAGCAGCCAAGTATCAGCGGGGACGGAGACCCAGTACTTC; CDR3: CASSQVSAGTETQYF
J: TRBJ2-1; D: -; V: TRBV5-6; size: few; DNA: TGTGCCAGCAGCTCCTACGGGACCAACTACAATGAGCAGTTCTTC; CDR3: CASSSYGTNYNEQFF
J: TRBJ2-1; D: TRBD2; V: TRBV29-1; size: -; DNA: TGCAGCGTTGAAGGAGAAGGCGGGGGGGGCTACAATGAGCAGTTCTTC; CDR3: CSVEGEGGGGYNEQFF
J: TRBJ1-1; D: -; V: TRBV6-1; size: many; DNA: TGTGCCAGCAGGAAAGGACCTCAGGCCGGTTGGGCTTTCTTT; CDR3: CASRKGPQAGWAFF
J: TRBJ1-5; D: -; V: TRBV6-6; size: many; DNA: TGTGCCAGCAGTTACGGACGGTTGGGGCAGCCCCAGCATTTT; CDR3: CASSYGRLGQPQHF
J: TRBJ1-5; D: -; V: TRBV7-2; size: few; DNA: TGTGCCAGCAGCCCACCCCGGGACGTCAGCAATCAGCCCCAGCATTTT; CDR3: CASSPPRDVSNQPQHF
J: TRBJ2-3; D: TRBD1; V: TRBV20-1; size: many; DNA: TGCAGTGCACCGGGACAGGAGGGCACAGATACGCAGTATTTT; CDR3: CSAPGQEGTDTQYF
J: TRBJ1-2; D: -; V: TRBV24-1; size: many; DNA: TGTGCCACCAGACGAAGGGACGGCAGCTATGGCTACACCTTC; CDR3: CATRRRDGSYGYTF
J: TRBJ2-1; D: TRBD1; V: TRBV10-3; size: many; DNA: TGTGCCATCAGTGATGACAGGGGCGACTACAATGAGCAGTTCTTC; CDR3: CAISDDRGDYNEQFF
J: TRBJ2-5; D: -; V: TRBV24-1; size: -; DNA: TGTGCCACCAGACAGGTCCAAGAGACCCAGTACTTC; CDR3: CATRQVQETQYF
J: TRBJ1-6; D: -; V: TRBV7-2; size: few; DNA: TGTGCCAGCAGCTTACAGGGGACCAATTCACCCCTCCACTTT; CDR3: CASSLQGTNSPLHF
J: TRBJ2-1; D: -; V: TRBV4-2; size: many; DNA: TGTGCCAGCAGCCAACACGACGGCCCGAGGCAGTTCTTC; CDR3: CASSQHDGPRQFF